This T cell receptor beta chain was profiled in a study of T cell changes during pregnancy in multiple sclerosis. Repertoires were generated with immunoSEQ multiplex PCR, while TCRdb's copy carries only in-frame clones and drops some. Of over 85,000 clones in the sample, about nine tenths were seen once. Germline V gives CDR1 SGHTA, CDR2 FQGNSA. V lost 5 bases to trimming and J lost 0 bases; unmatched junction nucleotides: 4. The CDR3 sequence is 15 residues long. The sample here was peripheral blood, taken in the second trimester of pregnancy. The chain is built from TRBV7-2 and TRBJ2-4, with TRBD2 matching 7 bases. The sequence was obtained from a female donor in good health, enrolled as a control in a pregnancy study. The CDR3 DNA sequence: TGTGCCAGCAGCCTCTTAGCGGGAGCCAAAAACATTCAGTACTTC. It specifies CASSLLAGAKNIQYF.